Given below is one TCR beta chain in context. The data originate from a study of blood T cell repertoires in COVID-19. Measured with immunoSEQ multiplex PCR; TCRdb has only the in-frame clones, and not every one. The table records tens of thousands of clones, 75% to 85% of them present only once. The CDR3 sequence is 14 residues long. The germline gives CDR1 SGHDT, CDR2 YYEEEE. The V end lost 6 bases, the J end lost 4 bases, and 16 bases lay between the germline ends. The chain links TRBV5-6 to TRBJ1-2, with D perhaps matching TRBD1 (6 bases). The TCR originated in a human donor in a cohort sampled during active COVID-19. Sequencing was performed on peripheral blood. This CDR3 is CASKPNRARYGYTF. As DNA, the CDR3 is TGTGCCAGCAAACCCAACAGGGCGCGCTATGGCTACACCTTC.